One and the same sample provided the 23 T cell receptor beta chains below, sequenced in a study of post-analysis software for immune sequencing data. Study-wide points: Five TRBV segments, including TRBV5-6, TRBV5-1 and TRBV20-1, were more frequent in patients than controls.

Unique molecular identifiers were present in the TCR beta cDNA libraries. One entry per CDR3 protein results from TCRdb running MiXCR on the PCR reads. The sample carries 650,000 to 900,000 distinct CDR3 sequences, approximately 44% recorded once. Antigen specificity for these receptors is unknown. Specimen: blood. Receptor source: a girl aged 5-17 years with multiple sclerosis.

This clonotype was seen a few times. This chain joins TRBV9 and TRBJ2-7, with 8 bases fitting TRBD1. Unmatched junction bases numbered 8, after V lost 4 bases and J lost 5 bases. CDR1 is SGDLS and CDR2 is YYNGEE in the germline V gene. CDR3 length: 14 residues. CDR3 coding DNA: TGTGCCAGCAGCTCACGACAGGGGTGGGACGAGCAGTACTTC. The encoded protein is CASSSRQGWDEQYF. Using reference TRBV9 and TRBJ2-7 for the parts outside the CDR3, the full variable domain is DSGVTQTPKHLITATGQRVTLRCSPRSGDLSVYWYQQSLDQGLQFLIQYYNGEERAKGNILERFSAQQFPDLHSELNLSSLELGDSALYFCASSSRQGWDEQYFGPGTRLTVT.

This sequence joins TRBV10-2 and TRBJ2-4; no clear D. The V gene lost 8 bases and the J gene lost 13 bases, with 15 bases spanning the gap. This CDR3 has 11 residues. Germline V gene data show CDR1 as WSHSY and CDR2 as SAAADI. CDR3 DNA sequence: TGCGCCAGCGGAGATTACAATGAGCAGTACTTC. This sequence encodes CASGDYNEQYF.

J is TRBJ1-5 and V is TRBV2; TRBD1 aligns across 9 bases. This CDR3 comprises 15 residues. The V gene's germline CDR1 is SNHLY and CDR2 FYNNEI. With 8 bases clipped from V and 9 bases from J, the junction kept 14 bases outside the gene matches. In DNA, the CDR3 is TGTGCCAGCCTTCTCCGGGACAGGGAGGGAGGGCCCCAGCATTTT. Its protein is CASLLRDREGGPQHF.

The rearrangement joins TRBV20-1 to TRBJ2-3, with D perhaps matching TRBD2 (6 bases). The V end lost 4 bases, the J end lost 6 bases, and 23 bases lay between the germline ends. Germline V gene sequence: CDR1 DFQATT, CDR2 SNEGSKA (reference sequence). CDR3 length equals 16 residues. The CDR3 DNA is TGCAGTGCTACAAGACCCACGGGGGACCGGTGGGATACGCAGTATTTT. This encodes CSATRPTGDRWDTQYF.

The J gene is TRBJ1-5, the V gene TRBV20-1; 9 bases are a match to TRBD1. With 3 bases clipped from V and 9 bases from J, the junction kept 12 bases outside the gene matches. The CDR3 is made up of 15 amino acids. Per the germline V gene, CDR1 is DFQATT and CDR2 is SNEGSKA (reference sequence). The CDR3 loop reads CSASLGGTGPRPQHF. The CDR3, as DNA: TGCAGTGCTAGTCTAGGAGGGACAGGGCCTCGGCCCCAGCATTTT.

J is TRBJ1-2 and V is TRBV6-5; TRBD1 might be the D (5 bases). The CDR3 sequence is 13 residues long. Germline CDR1 MNHEY, CDR2 SVGAGI. V was trimmed by 4 bases and J by 8 bases, leaving 14 bases between them. DNA for the CDR3: TGTGCCAGCAGTTTCGGGACTTCAACGGGCTACACCTTC. Protein: CASSFGTSTGYTF.

About this clonotype: Its ends do not fully match the called genes, so a read error is possible. The chain recombines TRBV6-6 with TRBJ2-1; TRBD2 aligns across 13 bases. There are 17 residues in the CDR3. Germline V gene data show CDR1 as MNHNY and CDR2 as SVGAGI (reference sequence). As DNA, the CDR3 is TGTGCCAGCAGTTATCGAATCGGGACTAGCGGGAACAATGAGCAGTTCTTT. This sequence encodes CASSYRIGTSGNNEQFF.

The gene calls are TRBV20-1 and TRBJ1-2, with 7 bases aligning to TRBD1. Germline CDR1 reads DFQATT; CDR2 reads SNEGSKA (reference sequence). This CDR3 has 14 residues. The V and J ends lost 1 base and 0 bases, in that order; junction bases with no gene match: 2. This chain's CDR3 is CSARAGTANYGYTF. CDR3 nucleotide sequence: TGCAGTGCTAGAGCCGGGACAGCTAACTATGGCTACACCTTC.

V and J are TRBV5-1 and TRBJ2-1, with 9 bases fitting TRBD1. The germline gives CDR1 SGHRS, CDR2 YFSETQ. The CDR3 contains 16 residues. Unmatched junction bases numbered 8, after V lost 0 bases and J lost 7 bases. CDR3 nucleotides: TGCGCCAGCAGCTTGGAGGGACAGGGTTTGCTAAATGAGCAGTTCTTC. Translated, it gives CASSLEGQGLLNEQFF.

This clonotype has just a few counts. V and J are TRBV6-1 and TRBJ2-5; 7 bases are shared with TRBD1. Trimming took 6 bases from V and 0 from J; bases not matched to a gene: 7. Germline values: CDR1 MNHNS, CDR2 SASEGT. CDR3 size: 15 residues. The CDR3 DNA reads as TGTGCCAGCAGCCACGGACAGGCGTACCAAGAGACCCAGTACTTC. This sequence encodes CASSHGQAYQETQYF.

J is TRBJ2-1 and V is TRBV7-2, with a possible D match to TRBD1 (7 bases). Germline CDR1 is SGHTA and CDR2 is FQGNSA. CDR3 length equals 18 residues. Deletions cut 2 bases from V and 2 bases from J, with 19 bases between. CDR3 sequence (DNA): TGTGCCAGCAGCTTATTGGAGGGGGCTAGCTTCCCCTACAATGAGCAGTTCTTC. Amino acid sequence: CASSLLEGASFPYNEQFF.

This rearrangement joins TRBV7-2 to TRBJ1-2; unclear D gene. V was trimmed by 1 base and J by 6 bases, leaving 12 bases between them. The germline V gene has CDR1 SGHTA and CDR2 FQGNSA. The CDR3 spans 14 residues. In DNA, the CDR3 is TGTGCCAGCAGCTTAGACTCGGGGATCGATGGCTACACCTTC. It translates to CASSLDSGIDGYTF.

The J gene is TRBJ2-2, the V gene TRBV20-1; TRBD2 matches 12 bases. There are 17 residues in the CDR3. The junction had 13 bases not matched to a gene; V was cut back by 5 bases and J by 6 bases. Germline V gene sequence: CDR1 DFQATT, CDR2 SNEGSKA (reference sequence). Here the CDR3 DNA reads TGCAGTGCTCGCTCTAGCGGGAGGGCCGAATCCGCCGGGGAGCTGTTTTTT. Amino acids: CSARSSGRAESAGELFF.

V gene TRBV20-1 combines with J gene TRBJ2-7; D possibly corresponds to TRBD2 (5 bases). Germline CDR1 reads DFQATT; CDR2 reads SNEGSKA (reference sequence). This CDR3 region has 13 residues. V lost 5 bases and J 2 bases, leaving 13 bases between the germline ends. In DNA, the CDR3 is TGCAGTGCTCACCCGGGAAACCCCTACGAGCAGTACTTC. Amino acids: CSAHPGNPYEQYF.

This clonotype was found a few times. The chain links TRBV15 to TRBJ1-5; D is undetermined. The germline V and J ends were trimmed by 1 base and 5 bases, with 6 bases remaining between them. The length of the CDR3 is 13 residues. CDR1 and CDR2 (germline): LNHNV, YYDKDF (reference sequence). CDR3 bases: TGTGCCACCAGCAGAGCGGCGGATCAGCCCCAGCATTTT. Protein: CATSRAADQPQHF.

For the CDR3, the DNA is TGCAGTGCTACCTGGCGGGGACCCTCAAACGAGCAGTACTTC. Its translation is CSATWRGPSNEQYF. J is TRBJ2-5 and V is TRBV20-1; D might be TRBD2 (6 bases). The DNA matches TRBJ2-7 better at its end, which makes the J call doubtful. This CDR3 has 14 residues. Germline-derived CDR1 and CDR2 are DFQATT and SNEGSKA (reference sequence).

The chain couples TRBV20-1 to TRBJ1-4; a weak D match, TRBD1 (6 bases). From germline, CDR1 is DFQATT and CDR2 SNEGSKA (reference sequence). There are 13 residues in the CDR3. V gave up 6 bases and J gave up 8 bases, with 16 bases separating them. The CDR3: CSAEGGGDEKLFF. In nucleotides, the CDR3 is TGCAGTGCGGAAGGGGGAGGAGACGAAAAACTGTTTTTT.

The chain carries TRBV7-9 and TRBJ1-1, with 7 bases fitting TRBD1. The CDR3 contains 14 residues. The germline gives CDR1 SEHNR, CDR2 FQNEAQ (reference sequence). J was trimmed by 2 bases and V by 6 bases; bases with no gene match: 6. The CDR3 reads CASRQGQINTEAFF. The CDR3 DNA follows: TGTGCCAGCAGACAGGGACAGATAAACACTGAAGCTTTCTTT.

Here the CDR3 reads CSAGLAGGSDTQYF. CDR3 coding DNA: TGCAGCGCCGGACTAGCGGGAGGGTCCGATACGCAGTATTTT. V usage is TRBV29-1 and J usage is TRBJ2-3, with 15 bases that match TRBD2. The CDR3 runs to 14 residues. V lost 7 bases and J lost 6; bases outside the gene matches: 5. Per germline, CDR1 SQVTM and CDR2 ANQGSEA.

The chain carries TRBV5-1 and TRBJ2-5, with 8 bases aligning to TRBD2. With the DNA end fitting TRBJ2-7 better, the J assignment may be wrong. This CDR3 comprises 14 residues. The germline V gene encodes CDR1 SGHRS and CDR2 YFSETQ. CDR3 region: CASARPSGSHEQYF. The CDR3, as DNA: TGCGCCAGCGCCCGACCAAGCGGGAGCCACGAGCAGTACTTC.

The chain has TRBV10-3 and TRBJ2-1; D is unresolved. The CDR3 is 14 residues long. CDR1 ENHRY and CDR2 SYGVKD come from the germline V gene. The germline V and J ends were trimmed by 0 bases and 0 bases, with 3 bases remaining between them. CDR3 bases: TGTGCCATCAGTGAGTCCTTCTCCTACAATGAGCAGTTCTTC. As protein: CAISESFSYNEQFF.

The chain carries TRBV5-1 and TRBJ2-3; D ambiguous. This CDR3 region has 14 residues. Germline lookup yields CDR1 SGHRS and CDR2 YFSETQ. Trimming pared 3 bases from V and 1 base from J, leaving 9 bases between. The CDR3 is CASSWADGTDTQYF. The CDR3 region has the DNA TGCGCCAGCAGCTGGGCCGACGGCACAGATACGCAGTATTTT.

As for this clonotype: At one of its ends the junction is not consistent with the germline gene, which may arise from a read error. The J gene is TRBJ2-7, the V gene TRBV10-3; D may be TRBD2 (6 bases). The length of the CDR3 is 14 residues. CDR1 ENHRY and CDR2 SYGVKD come from the germline V gene. CDR3 coding DNA: TGTGCCACCAGTGAGCCGGGACTGTCCTACGAGCAGTACTTC. Amino acids: CATSEPGLSYEQYF.